This T cell receptor beta chain was observed in a study of cytomegalovirus exposure and HLA in healthy donors. PCR amplification relied on 60 Vbeta primers (plus 13 Jbeta primers). The method was immunoSEQ multiplex PCR; TCRdb's version includes in-frame clones alone and lacks a portion of them. The sample lists about 110,000 clones; 82% were seen once. The CDR3 runs 17 residues. Trimming pared 2 bases from V and 3 bases from J, leaving 19 bases between. Per germline, CDR1 SGHVT and CDR2 SQSDAQ. This receptor was identified in a man in his thirties or forties in good health and CMV-seropositive. This chain connects TRBV7-4 to TRBJ1-2; the D gene is possibly TRBD1 (6 bases). The sequenced sample consisted of PBMCs. CDR3 DNA: TGTGCCAGCAGCTTAAGGCCTAGGGACAACCGATACTATGGCTACACCTTC. Translation: CASSLRPRDNRYYGYTF.